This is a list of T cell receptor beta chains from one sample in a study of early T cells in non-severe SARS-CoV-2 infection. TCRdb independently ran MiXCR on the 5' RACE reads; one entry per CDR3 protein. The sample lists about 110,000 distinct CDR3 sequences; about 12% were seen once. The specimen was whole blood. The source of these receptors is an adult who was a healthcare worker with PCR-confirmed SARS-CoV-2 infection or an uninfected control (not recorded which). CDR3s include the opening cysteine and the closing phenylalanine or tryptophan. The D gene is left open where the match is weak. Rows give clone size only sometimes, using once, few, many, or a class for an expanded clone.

CASRPPGLQETQYF TGTGCCAGTAGACCACCGGGGCTACAAGAGACCCAGTACTTC - TRBJ2-5 TRBV19 many
CASSTRHRQETQYF TGTGCCAGCAGCACCCGGCACCGCCAAGAGACCCAGTACTTC - TRBJ2-5 TRBV11-3 -
CASKRWLAVGELFF TGTGCCAGCAAAAGATGGCTAGCCGTCGGGGAGCTGTTTTTT - TRBJ2-2 TRBV6-6 -
CASSLAEAGYTF TGTGCCAGCAGTCTCGCAGAGGCTGGCTACACCTTC - TRBJ1-2 TRBV7-2 -
CASSRTSGVNEQYF TGTGCCAGCAGCCGGACTAGCGGGGTGAACGAGCAGTACTTC TRBD2 TRBJ2-7 TRBV3-1 many
CSVGTGGYEQYF TGCAGCGTAGGGACAGGGGGCTACGAGCAGTACTTC TRBD1 TRBJ2-7 TRBV29-1 once
CASSVVEGMGEQFF TGTGCCAGCAGCGTAGTCGAAGGGATGGGGGAGCAGTTCTTC - TRBJ2-1 TRBV9 few
CASRPEGDRANQPQHF TGTGCCAGCAGACCAGAGGGAGACAGGGCGAATCAGCCCCAGCATTTT TRBD1 TRBJ1-5 TRBV6-1 -
CSVVDGAIQYF TGCAGCGTTGTAGACGGAGCGATTCAGTACTTC - TRBJ2-4 TRBV29-1 few
CSASARTSGRIDTQYF TGCAGTGCTAGCGCCCGGACTAGCGGGAGAATAGATACGCAGTATTTT TRBD2 TRBJ2-3 TRBV20-1 -
CASSPISGGYQETQYF TGTGCCAGCAGTCCAATTAGCGGGGGGTACCAAGAGACCCAGTACTTC TRBD2 TRBJ2-5 TRBV25-1 -
CATSGGGNEQFF TGTGCCACCTCCGGAGGTGGGAATGAGCAGTTCTTC - TRBJ2-1 TRBV10-3 many
CSVRVAGYGYTF TGCAGCGTTCGAGTGGCAGGGTATGGCTACACCTTC - TRBJ1-2 TRBV29-1 few
CATSDPSAGFQETQYF TGTGCCACCAGTGACCCGTCGGCGGGGTTTCAAGAGACCCAGTACTTC - TRBJ2-5 TRBV24-1 few
CSAGRGLAGWGITGELFF TGCAGTGCGGGAAGAGGACTAGCGGGGTGGGGAATCACCGGGGAGCTGTTTTTT TRBD2 TRBJ2-2 TRBV20-1 -
CSVGGGREKLFF TGCAGCGTTGGAGGGGGACGCGAAAAACTGTTTTTT - TRBJ1-4 TRBV29-1 few
CASSPGTGRTGELFF TGTGCCAGCAGTCCCGGGACAGGGCGTACCGGGGAGCTGTTTTTT TRBD1 TRBJ2-2 TRBV2 few
CSALNGTGVSYEQYF TGCAGCGCCCTAAACGGGACAGGGGTCTCCTACGAGCAGTACTTC TRBD1 TRBJ2-7 TRBV29-1 few
CASSQVLNTEAFF TGTGCCAGCTCACAAGTCCTAAACACTGAAGCTTTCTTT - TRBJ1-1 TRBV18 many
CASWEGGLYNEQFF TGTGCCAGTTGGGAGGGCGGCCTTTACAATGAGCAGTTCTTC TRBD2 TRBJ2-1 TRBV19 many
CASSLKGGNEQFF TGTGCCAGCAGCTTGAAGGGAGGAAATGAGCAGTTCTTC - TRBJ2-1 TRBV5-4 many
CASSFSTSPSYNEQFF TGTGCCAGCAGCTTCTCGACTAGCCCCTCCTACAATGAGCAGTTCTTC TRBD2 TRBJ2-1 TRBV14 -
CASSRRGTRTDEQYF TGTGCCAGCAGCAGGCGAGGGACTAGAACCGACGAGCAGTACTTC TRBD2 TRBJ2-7 TRBV5-6 many
CASSEREFSYEQYF TGCGCCAGCAGTGAACGGGAGTTCTCCTACGAGCAGTACTTC - TRBJ2-7 TRBV10-2 many
CASSLVGAGRNEQFF TGTGCCAGCAGTTTAGTCGGGGCAGGAAGAAATGAGCAGTTCTTC - TRBJ2-1 TRBV12-3/TRBV12-4 few
CSVVAALNTGELFF TGCAGCGTTGTTGCGGCCTTAAACACCGGGGAGCTGTTTTTT - TRBJ2-2 TRBV29-1 -
CASSFLGTSGYQGGELFF TGTGCCAGCAGCTTCCTCGGGACTAGCGGTTATCAAGGAGGGGAGCTGTTTTTT TRBD2 TRBJ2-2 TRBV5-8 few
CASSLEGRVDNEQFF TGTGCCAGCAGCTTAGAGGGCAGGGTAGACAATGAGCAGTTCTTC - TRBJ2-1 TRBV11-3 -
CSAIAPAPNEQFF TGCAGCGCCATTGCCCCCGCGCCCAATGAGCAGTTCTTC - TRBJ2-1 TRBV29-1 few
CASSESTGADEAFF TGCGCCAGCAGTGAGTCAACAGGGGCAGATGAAGCTTTCTTT TRBD1 TRBJ1-1 TRBV10-2 many
CASSRETQYF TGTGCCAGCAGTAGAGAGACCCAGTACTTC - TRBJ2-5 TRBV27 many
CASSLQGPSQFF TGTGCCAGCAGTTTACAGGGACCATCGCAGTTCTTC - TRBJ2-1 TRBV12-3/TRBV12-4 -
CASSLVTSGSTDTQYF TGTGCCAGCAGCTTGGTAACTAGCGGTTCCACAGATACGCAGTATTTT TRBD2 TRBJ2-3 TRBV5-6 -
CATSGTSGPTDTQYF TGTGCCACATCGGGGACTAGCGGACCCACAGATACGCAGTATTTT TRBD2 TRBJ2-3 TRBV27 many
CASSQDVTQYF TGTGCCAGCAGCCAAGATGTGACCCAGTACTTC - TRBJ2-5 TRBV3-1 many
CASSVSPREEQYF TGTGCCAGCAGCGTTTCCCCTCGGGAAGAGCAGTACTTC - TRBJ2-7 TRBV9 few
CASSLVPAGASTDTQYF TGTGCCAGCAGCTTAGTTCCGGCGGGGGCCAGCACAGATACGCAGTATTTT - TRBJ2-3 TRBV7-6 many
CASSRVVGGNQPQHF TGTGCCAGCAGCCGTGTCGTCGGGGGCAATCAGCCCCAGCATTTT - TRBJ1-5 TRBV7-2 many
CAWSVELDYGYTF TGTGCCTGGAGTGTAGAACTGGACTATGGCTACACCTTC - TRBJ1-2 TRBV30 -
CASSPGQRETQYF TGTGCCAGCAGCCCGGGACAAAGGGAGACCCAGTACTTC - TRBJ2-5 TRBV14 few
CSARVQGGLQQYF TGCAGTGCTAGAGTGCAGGGGGGGTTGCAGCAGTACTTC - TRBJ2-7 TRBV20-1 many
CASSEVTGGYIQPQHF TGTGCCAGCAGTGAAGTAACAGGGGGGTATATACAGCCCCAGCATTTT TRBD1 TRBJ1-5 TRBV6-1 many
CASSDQGGYGYTF TGTGCCAGCTCCGACCAGGGAGGCTATGGCTACACCTTC - TRBJ1-2 TRBV7-6 -
CSAAQGGGPPDTQYF TGCAGTGCTGCGCAGGGCGGAGGTCCCCCAGATACGCAGTATTTT - TRBJ2-3 TRBV20-1 few
CASSPYAAYEQYF TGTGCCAGCTCACCATACGCGGCATACGAACAGTACTTC - TRBJ2-7 TRBV18 -
CSVEVNQETQYF TGCAGCGTTGAAGTCAACCAAGAGACCCAGTACTTC - TRBJ2-5 TRBV29-1 few
CASSWTSGGASEQFF TGTGCCAGCAGCTGGACTAGCGGGGGGGCTAGTGAGCAGTTCTTC TRBD2 TRBJ2-1 TRBV11-2 -
CASSEDFTSSYNEQFF TGCGCCAGCAGTGAAGACTTTACCAGCTCCTACAATGAGCAGTTCTTC - TRBJ2-1 TRBV10-1 few
CASSYRVGVPPYEQYF TGTGCCAGCAGTTACCGAGTAGGGGTCCCACCCTACGAGCAGTACTTC - TRBJ2-7 TRBV6-7 -
CSSHRGFGETQYF TGCAGCTCGCATAGGGGGTTCGGCGAGACCCAGTACTTC - TRBJ2-5 TRBV29-1 -
CASRGMDLFSGGEQFF TGTGCCAGCAGGGGAATGGACCTCTTTAGCGGAGGGGAGCAGTTCTTC - TRBJ2-1 TRBV5-6 few
CASSSGQTMAEAFF TGTGCCAGCTCAAGTGGGCAGACGATGGCTGAAGCTTTCTTT - TRBJ1-1 TRBV2 few
CASSYSLLPRGQRDEQFF TGTGCCAGCAGTTACTCTCTCTTACCCAGGGGGCAGCGCGATGAGCAGTTCTTC TRBD1 TRBJ2-1 TRBV6-2/TRBV6-3 -
CSAVRDSEAFF TGCAGCGCCGTCCGGGACAGTGAAGCTTTCTTT TRBD1 TRBJ1-1 TRBV29-1 few
CASSQPGTGAFF TGTGCCAGCAGCCAACCCGGGACAGGGGCTTTCTTT TRBD1 TRBJ1-1 TRBV3-1 -
CASSYSFLAGGEQFF TGTGCCAGCAGTTACTCGTTTCTAGCGGGAGGCGAGCAGTTCTTC TRBD2 TRBJ2-1 TRBV6-5 few
CASRSPGPSYEQFF TGTGCCAGCAGATCTCCGGGGCCCTCCTATGAGCAGTTCTTC - TRBJ2-1 TRBV28 -
CASSPGPNTDTQYF TGTGCCAGCTCACCAGGGCCCAACACAGATACGCAGTATTTT - TRBJ2-3 TRBV18 -